What follows describes a single T cell receptor (beta chain). The antigen is not known. PCR primers comprised 60 Vbeta and 13 Jbeta primers. Measured with immunoSEQ multiplex PCR; TCRdb has only the in-frame clones, and not every one. The sample records some 250,000 clones, over 70% being singletons. This record belongs to a study of cytomegalovirus exposure and HLA in healthy donors. Study-level information: Researchers previously reported finding roughly 120 million unique TCR beta sequences from around 200 million T cells.

V shed 5 bases and J shed 6 bases, with 13 bases lying between them. Germline lookup yields CDR1 MNHEY and CDR2 SVGAGI. This CDR3 region has 13 residues. General study points: Rare TCR sequences dominated, though some public TCRs recurred in many donors. Investigators reported 164 TCR beta chains as tied to cytomegalovirus. Later, an analysis showed that TCR beta chains associated with HLA were more clonally expanded than others that were equally common.

The J gene is TRBJ1-1, the V gene TRBV6-5; no clear D. Sequenced: PBMCs. The sequence came from an older woman in good health and CMV-seropositive. DNA of the CDR3: TGTGCCAGCAGTCCGACAAGACGCGCTGAAGCTTTCTTT. Translation: CASSPTRRAEAFF.